The next 17 T cell receptor beta chains were all read from a single sample in a study of type 1 and type 2 diabetes patients. Amplification started from genomic DNA. Multiplex PCR with 30 forward and 13 reverse primers amplified the TCR beta CDR3. TCRdb re-derived calls from the multiplex PCR reads in MiXCR, one entry per CDR3 protein. Here the sample spans about 250,000 distinct CDR3 sequences, approximately 45% being singletons. Specimen: peripheral blood mononuclear cells (PBMCs). The receptors originated from a young man with type 2 diabetes.

The chain is built from TRBV2 and TRBJ2-5, with unresolved D. This CDR3 is built from 14 residues. CDR1 is SNHLY, CDR2 FYNNEI, per germline. Deletions cut 5 bases from V and 2 bases from J, with 12 bases between. DNA of the CDR3: TGTGCCAGCAGTCCACCTAGTCTTCAAGAGACCCAGTACTTC. Residues: CASSPPSLQETQYF.

Ten or more counts support this clonotype. The chain joins TRBV27 to TRBJ2-7; D may match TRBD1 or TRBD2 (5 bases each). This CDR3 comprises 13 residues. Between the trimmed V and J ends, which lost 5 bases and 0 bases, there was a span of 8 bases. Germline lookup yields CDR1 MNHEY and CDR2 SMNVEV (reference sequence). CDR3 amino acids: CASSPGHSYEQYF. CDR3 nucleotides: TGTGCCAGCAGTCCGGGGCACTCCTACGAGCAGTACTTC.

The CDR3 sequence: CSARDYRSYEQYF. DNA of the CDR3: TGCAGTGCTAGAGATTACAGATCCTACGAGCAGTACTTC. The chain couples TRBV20-1 to TRBJ2-7; D gene uncertain. Germline V lookup: CDR1 DFQATT, CDR2 SNEGSKA (reference sequence). The CDR3 contains 13 residues. V lost 0 bases, J lost 1 base, and 7 bases lay in between.

The CDR3 protein is CASRRDTNNEQFF. CDR3 coding DNA: TGTGCCAGCAGAAGGGACACGAACAATGAGCAGTTCTTC. V gene TRBV7-8 combines with J gene TRBJ2-1, with D perhaps matching TRBD1 (6 bases). The V end was cut by 6 bases, the J end by 5 bases, with 11 bases between. CDR3 length: 13 residues. Germline lookup yields CDR1 SGHVS and CDR2 FQNEAQ.

V and J are TRBV7-9 and TRBJ2-3; D gene unclear. With 8 bases removed from V and 4 bases from J, the gap between germline ends came to 13 bases. The germline V gene encodes CDR1 SEHNR and CDR2 FQNEAQ (reference sequence). This CDR3 comprises 13 residues. CDR3 nucleotides: TGTGCCAGCCGTGAGACGGGTGCAGATACGCAGTATTTT. It codes for CASRETGADTQYF.

The chain joins TRBV20-1 to TRBJ1-5, with a tentative D call TRBD1 (6 bases). Germline CDR1 DFQATT, CDR2 SNEGSKA (reference sequence). The CDR3 totals 13 residues. V was cut by 2 bases and J by 7 bases, with 12 bases left in between. The CDR3: CSARLKGVQPQHF. CDR3 in DNA: TGCAGTGCTAGACTTAAGGGGGTCCAGCCCCAGCATTTT.

CDR3 region: CSLNDGGSGWGYTF. CDR3 DNA: TGCAGCCTGAATGATGGGGGGAGTGGATGGGGCTACACCTTC. J is TRBJ1-2 and V is TRBV29-1, with TRBD1 as a possible D gene (5 bases). CDR1 and CDR2 (germline): SQVTM, ANQGSEA. Trimming took 8 bases from V and 8 from J, leaving 24 bases between them. This CDR3 is built from 14 residues.

The gene calls are TRBV25-1 and TRBJ2-5; the D is unclear. The CDR3 has 15 amino acids. Trimming removed 6 bases from V and 2 bases from J, with 16 bases in between. Germline V gene lookup returns CDR1 MGHDK and CDR2 SYGVNS. CDR3 nucleotides: TGTGCCAGCAGCCCACATCTGGGCCGGCAAGAGACCCAGTACTTC. This translates into CASSPHLGRQETQYF.

This chain uses TRBV27 with TRBJ2-5, with 8 nucleotides matching TRBD1. Germline V CDR1 and CDR2: MNHEY, SMNVEV (reference sequence). Losses at the gene ends were 6 bases for V and 5 bases for J; bases not matched to a gene: 5. This CDR3 comprises 13 residues. CDR3 residues: CASSAWDRETQYF. The DNA of the CDR3 is TGTGCCAGCAGCGCCTGGGACAGGGAGACCCAGTACTTC.

This clonotype was observed many times. The rearrangement uses TRBV25-1 and TRBJ1-5; TRBD1 is a possible D gene (5 bases). Between the trimmed V and J ends, which lost 5 bases and 4 bases, there was a span of 6 bases. This CDR3 region has 12 residues. Germline CDR1 reads MGHDK; CDR2 reads SYGVNS. The CDR3 loop is CASSRGNQPQHF. CDR3 sequence (DNA): TGTGCCAGCAGTAGGGGAAATCAGCCCCAGCATTTT.

This clonotype has more than one count but fewer than ten. V and J are TRBV7-3 and TRBJ2-5; TRBD2 is a possible D gene (6 bases). Germline assignment: CDR1 SGHTA and CDR2 FQGTGA. With 2 bases removed from V and 0 bases from J, the gap between germline ends came to 13 bases. The length of the CDR3 is 16 residues. The CDR3 here is CASSLLIAGYQETQYF. CDR3 nucleotides: TGTGCCAGCAGCTTACTCATCGCGGGGTACCAAGAGACCCAGTACTTC.

The rearrangement joins TRBV12-3 or TRBV12-4 to TRBJ2-1; a weak D match, TRBD1 (6 bases). The length of the CDR3 is 14 residues. V was trimmed by 4 bases and J by 4 bases, leaving 11 bases between them. The CDR3: CASSYRQEYNEQFF. Here the CDR3 DNA reads TGTGCCAGCAGTTATAGACAGGAGTACAATGAGCAGTTCTTC.

J is TRBJ2-1 and V is TRBV13, with 9 bases identical to TRBD1. Per germline, CDR1 PRHDT and CDR2 FYEKMQ (reference sequence). The CDR3 totals 16 residues. V shed 10 bases and J 4 bases; nucleotides not matched to a gene: 14. For the CDR3, the DNA is TGTGCCACCACGCGCGAAAACAGGGGGCAATACAATGAGCAGTTCTTC. Residues: CATTRENRGQYNEQFF. Together with reference TRBV13 and TRBJ2-1, the CDR3 gives the full variable domain: AAGVIQSPRHLIKEKRETATLKCYPIPRHDTVYWYQQGPGQDPQFLISFYEKMQSDKGSIPDRFSAQQFSDYHSELNMSSLELGDSALYFCATTRENRGQYNEQFFGPGTRLTVL.

The chain joins TRBV30 to TRBJ1-2, with D possibly TRBD1 on 5 matching bases. The CDR3 sequence is 13 residues long. The V end was cut by 4 bases, the J end by 8 bases, with 17 bases between. The V gene's germline CDR1 is GTSNPN and CDR2 SVGIG (reference sequence). The CDR3 sequence: CAWTVGGDRGYTF. Here the CDR3 DNA reads TGTGCCTGGACCGTGGGAGGGGATCGAGGCTACACCTTC.

At least ten counts were recorded for this clonotype. V is TRBV25-1 and J is TRBJ1-1, with D possibly being TRBD1 (6 bases). Germline V gene data show CDR1 as MGHDK and CDR2 as SYGVNS. V was cut by 1 base and J by 4 bases, with 13 bases left in between. The CDR3 has 15 residues. The CDR3 DNA reads as TGTGCCAGCAGTGAATGGGGGGGGGCCAGCACTGAAGCTTTCTTT. Its protein is CASSEWGGASTEAFF. Full variable domain (outside the CDR3, taken from reference TRBV25-1 and TRBJ1-1): EADIYQTPRYLVIGTGKKITLECSQTMGHDKMYWYQQDPGMELHLIHYSYGVNSTEKGDLSSESTVSRIRTEHFPLTLESARPSHTSQYLCASSEWGGASTEAFFGQGTRLTVV.

The chain combines TRBV19 with TRBJ2-1, with a tentative D call TRBD2 (5 bases). V shed 5 bases and J shed 3 bases, with 8 bases lying between them. Germline V lookup: CDR1 LNHDA, CDR2 SQIVND (reference sequence). The CDR3 extends over 13 amino acids. The CDR3 bases are TGTGCCAGTAGTTACGGGATCTACAATGAGCAGTTCTTC. Its protein product is CASSYGIYNEQFF.

The chain couples TRBV7-6 to TRBJ2-7, with 9 bases that match TRBD1. From germline, CDR1 is SGHVS and CDR2 FNYEAQ. The V gene end was trimmed by 5 bases and the J gene end by 5 bases; junction bases not matched to a gene: 4. This CDR3 has 13 residues. CDR3 nucleotides: TGTGCCAGCAGCCCCACAGGGGGCCACGAGCAGTACTTC. It codes for CASSPTGGHEQYF.